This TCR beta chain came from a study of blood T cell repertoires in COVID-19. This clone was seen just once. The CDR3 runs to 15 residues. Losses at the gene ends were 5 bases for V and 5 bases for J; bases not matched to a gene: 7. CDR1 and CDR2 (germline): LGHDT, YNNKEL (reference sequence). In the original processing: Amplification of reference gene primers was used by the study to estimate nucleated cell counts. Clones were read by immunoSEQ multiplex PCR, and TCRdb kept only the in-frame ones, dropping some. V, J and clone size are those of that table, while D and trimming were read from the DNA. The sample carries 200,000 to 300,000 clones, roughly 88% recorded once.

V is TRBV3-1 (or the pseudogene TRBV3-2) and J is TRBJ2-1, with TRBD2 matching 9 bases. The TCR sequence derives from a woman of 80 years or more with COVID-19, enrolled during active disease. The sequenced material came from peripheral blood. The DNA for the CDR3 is TGTGCCAGCAGCTTTTTAGCGGGGGCAGACAATGAGCAGTTCTTC. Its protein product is CASSFLAGADNEQFF.